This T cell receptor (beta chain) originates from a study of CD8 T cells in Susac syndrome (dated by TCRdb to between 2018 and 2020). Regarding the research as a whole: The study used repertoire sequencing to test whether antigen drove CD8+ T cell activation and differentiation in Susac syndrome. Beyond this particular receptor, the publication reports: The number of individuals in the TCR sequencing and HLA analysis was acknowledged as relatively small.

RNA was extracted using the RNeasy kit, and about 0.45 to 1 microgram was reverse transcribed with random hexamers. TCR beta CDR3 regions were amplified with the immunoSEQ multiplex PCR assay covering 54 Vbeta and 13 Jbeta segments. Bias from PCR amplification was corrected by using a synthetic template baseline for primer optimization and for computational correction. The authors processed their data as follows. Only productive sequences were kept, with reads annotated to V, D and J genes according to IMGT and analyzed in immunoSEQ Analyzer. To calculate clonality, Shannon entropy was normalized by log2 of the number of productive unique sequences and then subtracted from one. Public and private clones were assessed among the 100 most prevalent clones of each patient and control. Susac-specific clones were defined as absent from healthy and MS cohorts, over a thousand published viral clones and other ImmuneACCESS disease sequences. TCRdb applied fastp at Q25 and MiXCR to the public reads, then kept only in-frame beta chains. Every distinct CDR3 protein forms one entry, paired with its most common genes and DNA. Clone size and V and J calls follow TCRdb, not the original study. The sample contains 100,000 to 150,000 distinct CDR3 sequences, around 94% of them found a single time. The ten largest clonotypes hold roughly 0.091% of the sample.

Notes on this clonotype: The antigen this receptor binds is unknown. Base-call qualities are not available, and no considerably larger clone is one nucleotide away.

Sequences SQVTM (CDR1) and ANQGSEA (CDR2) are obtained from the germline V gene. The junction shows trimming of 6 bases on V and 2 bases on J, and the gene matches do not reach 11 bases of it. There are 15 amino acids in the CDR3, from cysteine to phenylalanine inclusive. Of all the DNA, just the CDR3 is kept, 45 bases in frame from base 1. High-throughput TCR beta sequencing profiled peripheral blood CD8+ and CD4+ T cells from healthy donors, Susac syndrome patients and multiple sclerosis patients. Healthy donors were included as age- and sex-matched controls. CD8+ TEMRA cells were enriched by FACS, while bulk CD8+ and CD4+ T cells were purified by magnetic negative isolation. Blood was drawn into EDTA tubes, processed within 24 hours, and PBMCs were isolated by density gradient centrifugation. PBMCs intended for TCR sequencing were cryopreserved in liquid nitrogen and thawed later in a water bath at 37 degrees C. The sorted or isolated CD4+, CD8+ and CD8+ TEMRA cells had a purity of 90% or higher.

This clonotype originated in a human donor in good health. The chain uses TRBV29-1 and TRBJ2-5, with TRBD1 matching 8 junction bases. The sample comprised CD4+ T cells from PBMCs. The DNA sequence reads TGCAGCGTAGCCACAGGGGGGCCAATTCAAGAGACCCAGTACTTC. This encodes CSVATGGPIQETQYF.